This T cell receptor beta chain was recovered during a study of CD4+ T cells in melanoma. Study-wide points: In melanoma, neoantigen-specific CD4+ T cells reportedly differed in differentiation state.

Only in-frame clones appear in the TCRdb table, and some are missing; sequencing was by immunoSEQ multiplex PCR. The sample contains tens of thousands of clones, around 80% of which appear only once. For this clone: Its cognate antigen is unknown.

Germline loops: CDR1 SGHAT, CDR2 FQNNGV. There are 15 residues in the CDR3. Trimming removed 4 bases from V and 0 bases from J, with 13 bases in between. The receptor was derived from a human donor with melanoma. The rearrangement uses TRBV11-2 and TRBJ2-7; D may match TRBD1 or TRBD2 (5 bases each). CDR3 residues: CASSSQTAVSYEQYF. The CDR3 DNA reads TGTGCCAGCAGCTCCCAGACAGCGGTCTCCTACGAGCAGTACTTC.